Each of the 32 T cell receptor beta chains below was sequenced from the same sample in a study of T cell changes during pregnancy in multiple sclerosis. Generated by immunoSEQ multiplex PCR, the TCRdb table keeps only in-frame clones and is missing some. The repertoire consists of tens of thousands of clones, with roughly nine tenths occurring once and the leading ten covering 0.8% to 1%. The starting material was peripheral blood, obtained before pregnancy. The receptor source for this set is a female donor with multiple sclerosis, enrolled in a pregnancy study.

This clone was recorded once. The rearrangement links TRBV19 to TRBJ2-5; 13 positions match TRBD2. Germline V gene sequence: CDR1 LNHDA, CDR2 SQIVND (reference sequence). This CDR3 spans 16 amino acids. Trimming cost V 4 bases and J 6 bases; bases outside gene matches: 8. The CDR3 loop is CASSTTSGGAKKTQYF. CDR3 DNA sequence: TGTGCCAGTAGTACCACTAGCGGGGGGGCGAAAAAGACCCAGTACTTC.

This clone was counted a single time. V gene TRBV5-4 combines with J gene TRBJ2-7, with D possibly matching TRBD2 (6 bases). Germline V gives CDR1 SGHNT, CDR2 YYREEE (reference sequence). The CDR3 contains 13 residues. V was shortened by 0 bases and J by 3 bases, with 7 bases between the two germline ends. This CDR3 reads CASSLVGGYEQYF. The CDR3 DNA is TGTGCCAGCAGCTTGGTGGGGGGCTACGAGCAGTACTTC. Supplemented by reference TRBV5-4 and TRBJ2-7, the full variable domain reads ETGVTQSPTHLIKTRGQQVTLRCSSQSGHNTVSWYQQALGQGPQFIFQYYREEENGRGNFPPRFSGLQFPNYSSELNVNALELDDSALYLCASSLVGGYEQYFGPGTRLTVT.

The chain has TRBV2 and TRBJ2-7, with TRBD1 matching over 8 bases. Germline V gene data show CDR1 as SNHLY and CDR2 as FYNNEI. This CDR3 contains 16 residues. V was clipped by 6 bases and J by 2 bases; unmatched bases: 12. The CDR3 bases are TGTGCCAGCAGATTGGGCAGGGGGCGCTTGGCCTACGAGCAGTACTTC. Translated, it gives CASRLGRGRLAYEQYF.

The CDR3 bases are TGTGCCAGCAGTTATGGCCCCAACGGGGTTAACTATGGCTACACCTTC. Its protein is CASSYGPNGVNYGYTF. The chain is built from TRBV6-5 and TRBJ1-2; no reliable D call. Germline V lookup: CDR1 MNHEY, CDR2 SVGAGI. Trimming took off 3 bases at V and 1 base at J, with 15 bases between the two ends. CDR3 length: 16 amino acids.

CDR3 amino acids: CASSYVAGAGNEQFF. In DNA form, the CDR3 reads TGTGCCAGCAGTTACGTTGCGGGGGCCGGAAATGAGCAGTTCTTC. This chain links TRBV6-5 with TRBJ2-1, with a possible D match to TRBD2 (7 bases). Trimming stripped 2 bases from V and 7 bases from J, with 15 bases between. The CDR3 is 15 residues long. Germline V gives CDR1 MNHEY, CDR2 SVGAGI.

This chain links TRBV9 with TRBJ2-7; D possibly corresponds to TRBD1 (6 bases). V was pared by 3 bases and J by 0 bases, with 10 bases between. The germline gives CDR1 SGDLS, CDR2 YYNGEE. The CDR3 consists of 14 residues. CDR3 DNA sequence: TGTGCCAGCAGCGCCCGGGACATCTCCTACGAGCAGTACTTC. This sequence encodes CASSARDISYEQYF.

This rearrangement joins TRBV5-5 to TRBJ1-2; 7 bases are shared with TRBD1. With V trimmed by 4 bases and J by 4 bases, 4 bases remained unmatched. Germline-derived CDR1 and CDR2 are SGHKS and YYEKEE (reference sequence). CDR3 length: 13 amino acids. CDR3 loop: CASSGGTVYGYTF. DNA of the CDR3: TGTGCCAGCAGCGGAGGGACAGTCTATGGCTACACCTTC. Combining the CDR3 with reference TRBV5-5 and TRBJ1-2 gives the whole variable domain DAGVTQSPTHLIKTRGQQVTLRCSPISGHKSVSWYQQVLGQGPQFIFQYYEKEERGRGNFPDRFSARQFPNYSSELNVNALLLGDSALYLCASSGGTVYGYTFGSGTRLTVV.

The chain carries TRBV6-5 and TRBJ1-2; 7 bases align to TRBD1. Germline V CDR1 and CDR2: MNHEY, SVGAGI. The V gene end was trimmed by 4 bases and the J gene end by 1 base; junction bases not matched to a gene: 9. The length of the CDR3 is 16 residues. For the CDR3, the DNA is TGTGCCAGCAGTTCCTTATCAGGGGGATATAACTATGGCTACACCTTC. Protein: CASSSLSGGYNYGYTF.

This clone has a handful of counts. DNA for the CDR3: TGTGCCAGCATGCGAACTGGGACAGGGGATGAAAAACTGTTTTTT. It encodes CASMRTGTGDEKLFF. This chain links TRBV4-2 with TRBJ1-4; 10 bases fit TRBD1. Germline CDR1 LGHNA, CDR2 YNFKEQ. CDR3 length equals 15 residues. V dropped 7 bases and J dropped 6; count of bases not matched to a gene: 8.

The rearrangement links TRBV12-1 to TRBJ1-5; the table's D call, TRBD1, has no DNA check behind it. TRBV12-1 is given as a pseudogene. There are 17 residues in the CDR3. The CDR3 DNA sequence: TGTGCCAGCAGCTTTGCGGCTACAGGAGATAGCAATCAGCCCCAGCATTTT. It is translated as CASSFAATGDSNQPQHF.

The V and J genes are TRBV21-1 and TRBJ2-2; TRBD2, as called in the table, went unchecked against the DNA. TRBV21-1 constitutes a pseudogene. This CDR3 comprises 17 residues. The CDR3 nucleotides read TGTGCCAGCAGCAAAGCGAGACTAGCGGGGGACACCGGGGAGCTGTTTTTT. Its translation is CASSKARLAGDTGELFF.

This clone was found once. V usage is TRBV19 and J usage is TRBJ2-6; 11 positions match TRBD1. Trimming took 5 bases from V and 0 from J; bases not matched to a gene: 6. Germline assignment: CDR1 LNHDA and CDR2 SQIVND (reference sequence). The CDR3 has 18 amino acids. The CDR3 bases are TGTGCCAGTAGTCCGTGGACAGGGGGCCTCTCTGGGGCCAACGTCCTGACTTTC. This translates into CASSPWTGGLSGANVLTF. Combining the CDR3 with reference TRBV19 and TRBJ2-6 gives the whole variable domain DGGITQSPKYLFRKEGQNVTLSCEQNLNHDAMYWYRQDPGQGLRLIYYSQIVNDFQKGDIAEGYSVSREKKESFPLTVTSAQKNPTAFYLCASSPWTGGLSGANVLTFGAGSRLTVL.

The V and J genes are TRBV29-1 and TRBJ2-1; 9 bases line up with TRBD1. Trimming took 4 bases from V and 4 from J; bases not matched to a gene: 5. There are 14 residues in the CDR3. The germline CDR1 and CDR2 sequences are SQVTM and ANQGSEA. The CDR3 DNA is TGCAGCGTTGGCGGGACAGGGCGGTACAATGAGCAGTTCTTC. It specifies CSVGGTGRYNEQFF.

This chain uses TRBV7-2 with TRBJ2-1, with TRBD2 matching over 15 bases. The germline V gene encodes CDR1 SGHTA and CDR2 FQGNSA. Trimming cost V 2 bases and J 8 bases; bases outside gene matches: 7. The CDR3 is made up of 17 amino acids. The CDR3 spells CASSLSAGTSGGHEQFF. The CDR3 bases are TGTGCCAGCAGCTTATCCGCCGGGACTAGCGGGGGGCATGAGCAGTTCTTC. The full variable domain, in which reference TRBV7-2 and TRBJ2-1 provide the parts outside the CDR3, is GAGVSQSPSNKVTEKGKDVELRCDPISGHTALYWYRQSLGQGLEFLIYFQGNSAPDKSGLPSDRFSAERTGGSVSTLTIQRTQQEDSAVYLCASSLSAGTSGGHEQFFGPGTRLTVL.

This clone was picked up one time. The chain is built from TRBV19 and TRBJ2-5, with TRBD2 identical over 7 bases. V lost 10 bases and J lost 5; bases outside the gene matches: 10. Germline assignment: CDR1 LNHDA and CDR2 SQIVND (reference sequence). This CDR3 region has 13 residues. CDR3 amino acids: CATKSPGRETQYF. CDR3 sequence (DNA): TGTGCCACCAAGTCGCCCGGGAGGGAGACCCAGTACTTC.

The genes are TRBV7-7 and TRBJ2-3; possible D gene TRBD2, 6 bases. V lost 0 bases to trimming and J lost 5 bases, with 12 bases between them. This CDR3 comprises 15 residues. Germline lookup yields CDR1 SSHAT and CDR2 FNYEAQ (reference sequence). DNA for the CDR3: TGTGCCAGCAGCTTAGCTCTATCGGGGGTAGATACGCAGTATTTT. Amino acids: CASSLALSGVDTQYF.

The V gene is TRBV2, the J gene TRBJ2-1; a weak D match, TRBD2 (5 bases). Germline CDR1 reads SNHLY; CDR2 reads FYNNEI. The V end was cut by 1 base, the J end by 4 bases, with 11 bases between. The CDR3 runs to 15 residues. The CDR3 protein is CASSEVDQRYNEQFF. For the CDR3, the DNA is TGTGCCAGCAGTGAAGTGGACCAGCGGTACAATGAGCAGTTCTTC.

The rearrangement links TRBV21-1 to TRBJ1-6. TRBV21-1 is a recognized pseudogene. There are 16 residues in the CDR3. The CDR3 loop is CASSKGPGIGNSPLHF. The CDR3 DNA follows: TGTGCCAGCAGCAAAGGCCCGGGTATTGGGAATTCACCCCTCCACTTT.

The chain carries TRBV7-8 and TRBJ2-2; 9 bases agree with TRBD1. With V trimmed by 5 bases and J by 7 bases, 8 bases remained unmatched. The CDR3 extends over 15 amino acids. Germline values: CDR1 SGHVS, CDR2 FQNEAQ. The CDR3 DNA sequence: TGTGCCAGCAGCCCGGGACAGGGCCTTAACGGGGAGCTGTTTTTT. Its protein product is CASSPGQGLNGELFF.

The CDR3 DNA sequence: TGTGCCAGCAGTGGGACAGTTTACGAGCAGTACTTC. Translating gives CASSGTVYEQYF. The chain has TRBV6-1 and TRBJ2-7; D possibly corresponds to TRBD1 (6 bases). Germline V gene data show CDR1 as MNHNS and CDR2 as SASEGT. The CDR3 loop spans 12 amino acids. V was trimmed by 4 bases and J by 4 bases, leaving 8 bases between them.

This clone was recorded once. This chain joins TRBV27 and TRBJ1-1; TRBD1 is a possible D gene (6 bases). V was clipped by 3 bases and J by 1 base, with 6 bases between them. Germline loops: CDR1 MNHEY, CDR2 SMNVEV (reference sequence). The CDR3 length is 13 residues. The CDR3 here is CASSLGQNTEAFF. DNA for the CDR3: TGTGCCAGCAGTTTGGGACAGAACACTGAAGCTTTCTTT.

CDR3 residues: CASSLYGTGDEQPQHF. CDR3 coding DNA: TGTGCCAGCTCACTGTACGGGACAGGGGATGAGCAGCCCCAGCATTTT. The chain has TRBV18 and TRBJ1-5; 10 bases line up with TRBD1. V dropped 4 bases and J dropped 7; count of bases not matched to a gene: 10. The CDR3 runs 16 residues. The germline V gene encodes CDR1 KGHSH and CDR2 LQKENI.

This chain connects TRBV7-3 to TRBJ2-2; TRBD2 aligns across 10 bases. CDR1 and CDR2 (germline): SGHTA, FQGTGA. After removal of 5 bases from V and 4 bases from J, the junction contained 7 bases not matched to a gene. The CDR3 extends over 16 amino acids. CDR3 in amino acids: CASSEIAGGLTGELFF. Here the CDR3 DNA reads TGTGCCAGCAGCGAGATAGCGGGGGGCCTCACCGGGGAGCTGTTTTTT.

The chain couples TRBV7-9 to TRBJ1-6, with D hard to call. This CDR3 has 13 residues. V lost 5 bases and J 8 bases, leaving 10 bases between the germline ends. Germline values: CDR1 SEHNR, CDR2 FQNEAQ (reference sequence). The CDR3 DNA sequence: TGTGCCAGCAGCCCCCGCGGAGATTCACCCCTCCACTTT. Protein: CASSPRGDSPLHF.

This clone was seen a single time. A read error may produce the germline difference seen at one junction end. V and J are TRBV6-1 and TRBJ1-2; D may be TRBD1 (6 bases). Germline V lookup: CDR1 MNHNS, CDR2 SASEGT. The CDR3 is 16 amino acids. CDR3 amino acids: CASRDPGHPSLRGYTF. CDR3 nucleotide sequence: TGTGCCAGCCGTGATCCGGGACATCCTTCCTTACGGGGCTACACCTTC.

The CDR3 DNA reads TGTGCCAGCAGTGAACCCGCGTCCTATGGCTACACCTTC. It translates to CASSEPASYGYTF. V usage is TRBV6-1 and J usage is TRBJ1-2, with unresolved D. V was clipped by 2 bases and J by 4 bases, with 8 bases between them. CDR1 and CDR2 (germline): MNHNS, SASEGT. CDR3 size: 13 residues.

A few counts support this clone. CDR3 sequence reads: CASSFGGGAADTQYF. The CDR3 DNA sequence: TGTGCCAGCAGCTTTGGCGGCGGGGCGGCAGATACGCAGTATTTT. This chain joins TRBV5-4 and TRBJ2-3, with D possibly TRBD2 on 6 matching bases. The CDR3 has 15 residues. The V gene lost 2 bases and the J gene lost 4 bases, with 14 bases spanning the gap. Germline CDR1 is SGHNT and CDR2 is YYREEE (reference sequence).

The CDR3: CASSRGQGRYQPQHF. The CDR3 region has the DNA TGCGCCAGCAGCCGAGGACAGGGCCGGTATCAGCCCCAGCATTTT. V and J are TRBV4-3 and TRBJ1-5, with 8 bases fitting TRBD1. CDR1 and CDR2 (germline): LGHNA, YSLEER. The J segment lost 5 bases and the V segment lost 4 bases, leaving 7 bases of the junction unmatched. CDR3 length equals 15 residues.

This rearrangement joins TRBV9 to TRBJ1-1, with a weak D call TRBD1 (5 bases). The V end lost 3 bases, the J end lost 3 bases, and 9 bases lay between the germline ends. The germline V gene has CDR1 SGDLS and CDR2 YYNGEE. CDR3 length equals 13 residues. The CDR3 coding sequence is TGTGCCAGCAGCGAGGGAGGGGACACTGAAGCTTTCTTT. Encoded protein: CASSEGGDTEAFF.

This chain links TRBV7-9 with TRBJ2-5; maybe TRBD2 (6 bases). Trimming removed 0 bases from V and 3 bases from J, with 14 bases in between. The CDR3 length is 16 residues. Germline-derived CDR1 and CDR2 are SEHNR and FQNEAQ (reference sequence). This CDR3 is CASSLAGGTSKETQYF. CDR3 sequence (DNA): TGTGCCAGCAGCTTAGCGGGCGGCACTAGCAAAGAGACCCAGTACTTC.

The chain recombines TRBV7-2 with TRBJ1-1; the D gene is possibly TRBD1 (6 bases). Trimming left V 5 bases short and J 10 bases short, with 14 bases between. In germline, CDR1 is SGHTA, CDR2 FQGNSA. This CDR3 spans 12 amino acids. The CDR3 bases are TGTGCCAGCAGCCTGGGAGGGGGGAGAGCTTTCTTT. It specifies CASSLGGGRAFF.

The rearrangement links TRBV20-1 to TRBJ2-3; possibly TRBD2 for D (5 bases). The germline CDR1 and CDR2 sequences are DFQATT and SNEGSKA (reference sequence). Trimming took 6 bases from V and 5 from J, leaving 9 bases between them. This CDR3 has 11 residues. The CDR3: CSAPSLDTQYF. The CDR3 region has the DNA TGCAGTGCGCCTAGCTTAGATACGCAGTATTTT.